The 26 T cell receptor beta chains in this list originate from one sample, sequenced in a study of PD-1 blockade in classical Hodgkin lymphoma. Every patient relapsed after autologous stem cell transplantation, and brentuximab vedotin exposure varied. The data were produced by immunoSEQ multiplex PCR, yet TCRdb's version contains in-frame clones alone and is incomplete. In the table there are 29,000 or so clones, roughly 70% of which are singletons. The material sequenced was peripheral blood mononuclear cells (PBMCs), taken before the second cycle of nivolumab. Every receptor here comes from a human donor with classical Hodgkin lymphoma.

In DNA, the CDR3 is TGTGCCAGCAGCTTTGGACAGGGGGCATGGAAAGAGACCCAGTACTTC. It yields the protein CASSFGQGAWKETQYF. The chain recombines TRBV5-6 with TRBJ2-5; 11 nucleotides align to TRBD1. The V and J ends lost 2 bases and 3 bases, in that order; junction bases with no gene match: 6. This CDR3 region has 16 residues. Germline loops: CDR1 SGHDT, CDR2 YYEEEE. The full variable domain, completed using reference TRBV5-6 and TRBJ2-5, is DAGVTQSPTHLIKTRGQQVTLRCSPKSGHDTVSWYQQALGQGPQFIFQYYEEEERQRGNFPDRFSGHQFPNYSSELNVNALLLGDSALYLCASSFGQGAWKETQYFGPGTRLLVL.

The genes are TRBV28 and TRBJ1-2; D is uncertain. This CDR3 contains 16 residues. V lost 4 bases, J lost 1 base, and 16 bases lay in between. Per germline, CDR1 MDHEN and CDR2 SYDVKM. The CDR3 here is CASSSPDRSRNYGYTF. The CDR3 DNA follows: TGTGCCAGCAGTTCACCGGACCGAAGCCGTAACTATGGCTACACCTTC.

The chain links TRBV5-1 to TRBJ1-1; D perhaps matches TRBD1 (5 bases). The V gene lost 0 bases and the J gene lost 6 bases, with 9 bases spanning the gap. The length of the CDR3 is 13 residues. Looked up from germline, CDR1 is SGHRS and CDR2 is YFSETQ. CDR3 in amino acids: CASSLGGRAEAFF. In DNA form, the CDR3 reads TGCGCCAGCAGCTTGGGGGGCAGGGCTGAAGCTTTCTTT.

The V and J genes are TRBV28 and TRBJ1-2; D is perhaps TRBD1 (6 bases). Trimming pared 6 bases from V and 13 bases from J, leaving 21 bases between. This CDR3 contains 13 residues. Germline CDR1 reads MDHEN; CDR2 reads SYDVKM. CDR3 nucleotides: TGTGCCAGCAGGAGTGGTACAGGGTCCCGTGGCACCTTC. Its translation: CASRSGTGSRGTF.

The rearrangement joins TRBV27 to TRBJ1-4, with D perhaps matching TRBD1 (5 bases). Per the germline V gene, CDR1 is MNHEY and CDR2 is SMNVEV (reference sequence). This CDR3 is built from 14 residues. Trimming took 2 bases from V and 10 from J, leaving 14 bases between them. The chain's CDR3 is CASSLNLRGGKLFF. The DNA of the CDR3 is TGTGCCAGCAGTTTAAATTTGAGGGGTGGAAAACTGTTTTTT.

This clone has only a few counts. The rearrangement joins TRBV7-9 to TRBJ2-1, with D perhaps matching TRBD1 or TRBD2 (5 bases each). The CDR3 totals 12 residues. V gave up 5 bases and J gave up 4 bases, with 6 bases separating them. Per germline, CDR1 SEHNR and CDR2 FQNEAQ (reference sequence). CDR3 loop: CASSGGYNEQFF. The CDR3 DNA reads TGTGCCAGCAGCGGGGGTTACAATGAGCAGTTCTTC.

In DNA, the CDR3 is TGTGCCAGCAGCCAATTCAAACGGTCCTACGAGCAGTACTTC. The encoded protein is CASSQFKRSYEQYF. This chain joins TRBV16 and TRBJ2-7; D gene unclear. Trimming cost V 1 base and J 1 base, with 8 bases left between them. Looked up from germline, CDR1 is KGHSY and CDR2 is FQNENV. This CDR3 contains 14 residues.

This sequence joins TRBV11-3 and TRBJ2-3; D perhaps matches TRBD2 (5 bases). The CDR3 loop spans 12 amino acids. The V end was cut by 3 bases, the J end by 4 bases, with 5 bases between. Germline CDR1 reads SGHNT; CDR2 reads YENEEA. The CDR3 reads CASSFGADTQYF. CDR3 coding DNA: TGTGCCAGCAGCTTCGGGGCAGATACGCAGTATTTT.

This clone showed up just a few times. This chain links TRBV10-3 with TRBJ1-5; 7 nucleotides align to TRBD1. J gave up 10 bases and V 4 bases, and 7 bases lay outside the gene matches. This CDR3 is built from 13 residues. Germline CDR1 reads ENHRY; CDR2 reads SYGVKD. CDR3 amino acids: CAISGQGDSPQHF. In nucleotides, the CDR3 is TGTGCCATCAGTGGACAGGGTGATAGTCCCCAGCATTTT.

The genes are TRBV5-5 and TRBJ1-5, with 12 bases identical to TRBD1. The trim removed 5 bases at V and 1 base at J, leaving 4 bases unmatched. The germline V gene encodes CDR1 SGHKS and CDR2 YYEKEE (reference sequence). This CDR3 is built from 16 residues. The CDR3 DNA reads as TGTGCCAGCAGGCGGGGACAGGGGGCGAGCAATCAGCCCCAGCATTTT. This translates into CASRRGQGASNQPQHF.

A single count supports this clone. V and J are TRBV7-2 and TRBJ2-5; maybe TRBD1 (5 bases). CDR1 is SGHTA, CDR2 FQGNSA, per germline. V dropped 4 bases and J dropped 5 bases, with 11 bases sitting between them. The CDR3 is 13 amino acids. CDR3 nucleotide sequence: TGTGCCAGCAGCTGGGGCAGTAAGGAGACCCAGTACTTC. Protein product: CASSWGSKETQYF.

The chain joins TRBV19 to TRBJ2-2; no firm D call. V was cut by 8 bases and J by 2 bases, with 12 bases left in between. Germline CDR1 LNHDA, CDR2 SQIVND (reference sequence). The CDR3 consists of 14 residues. The CDR3 reads CASERWGNTGELFF. CDR3 sequence (DNA): TGTGCCAGTGAGCGTTGGGGAAACACCGGGGAGCTGTTTTTT.

The V gene is TRBV19, the J gene TRBJ1-1; D possibly corresponds to TRBD1 (5 bases). CDR1 and CDR2 from the germline V gene are LNHDA and SQIVND (reference sequence). V lost 8 bases and J 11 bases, leaving 15 bases between the germline ends. The CDR3 totals 11 residues. For the CDR3, the DNA is TGTGCCAGTCGGGGCGGGGAATATGCTTTCTTT. Residues: CASRGGEYAFF.

The V gene is TRBV29-1, the J gene TRBJ2-5, with TRBD1 matching over 7 bases. The length of the CDR3 is 14 residues. The V segment lost 4 bases and the J segment 3 bases; nucleotides outside the gene matches: 8. Germline V lookup: CDR1 SQVTM, CDR2 ANQGSEA. The CDR3 DNA sequence: TGCAGCGTTGGATACGGGACAGCTGAAGAGACCCAGTACTTC. It yields the protein CSVGYGTAEETQYF.

The chain combines TRBV19 with TRBJ1-3, with D tentatively TRBD1 (6 bases). The V gene's germline CDR1 is LNHDA and CDR2 SQIVND (reference sequence). The CDR3 spans 16 residues. The V gene lost 7 bases and the J gene lost 3 bases, with 19 bases spanning the gap. The CDR3 bases are TGTGCCAGTAACCCCGGAACCACAGGGAGTGGAAACACCATATATTTT. Its translation is CASNPGTTGSGNTIYF.

This chain links TRBV11-2 with TRBJ2-3, with 10 bases matching TRBD2. The germline V gene encodes CDR1 SGHAT and CDR2 FQNNGV. J was trimmed by 1 base and V by 2 bases; bases with no gene match: 0. CDR3 length: 15 amino acids. The CDR3 DNA reads TGTGCCAGCAGCTTACTAGCGGGGGGCACAGATACGCAGTATTTT. This sequence encodes CASSLLAGGTDTQYF.

V usage is TRBV28 and J usage is TRBJ2-2; D is unclear. The CDR3 spans 12 residues. The V end was cut by 3 bases, the J end by 5 bases, with 4 bases between. Per germline, CDR1 MDHEN and CDR2 SYDVKM. The CDR3 nucleotides are TGTGCCAGCAGTTTCGAGACCGGGGAGCTGTTTTTT. Translation: CASSFETGELFF.

V and J are TRBV12-5 and TRBJ1-1, with TRBD1 identical over 9 bases. V was clipped by 5 bases and J by 11 bases; unmatched bases: 6. The CDR3 spans 12 residues. Germline CDR1 is LGHNT and CDR2 is FRNRAP. The CDR3 DNA is TGTGCTAGTGGTCCGGACAGGGGTTCGGCTTTCTTT. This sequence encodes CASGPDRGSAFF.

The chain recombines TRBV10-3 with TRBJ2-7; 7 bases map to TRBD1. The CDR3 consists of 13 residues. Trimming cost V 4 bases and J 3 bases; bases outside gene matches: 3. Germline loops: CDR1 ENHRY, CDR2 SYGVKD. The CDR3 DNA sequence: TGTGCCATCAGTGGGGCAGGGGGCTACGAGCAGTACGTC. Translated: CAISGAGGYEQYV.

The chain links TRBV5-6 to TRBJ1-6, with a weak D call TRBD1 (6 bases). Trimming pared 4 bases from V and 2 bases from J, leaving 13 bases between. The CDR3 contains 16 residues. Germline CDR1 reads SGHDT; CDR2 reads YYEEEE. CDR3 residues: CASSPWGATYNSPLHF. The CDR3 DNA sequence: TGTGCCAGCAGCCCTTGGGGGGCAACCTATAATTCACCCCTCCACTTT.

The chain joins TRBV28 to TRBJ2-1; D gene ambiguous. Trimming shortened V by 8 bases and J by 8 bases, and 13 bases separated the two germline ends. In germline, CDR1 is MDHEN, CDR2 SYDVKM. This CDR3 has 12 residues. The CDR3 DNA is TGTGCCAGCCAATATGCCCCGGATGAGCAGTTCTTC. The encoded protein is CASQYAPDEQFF. Together with reference TRBV28 and TRBJ2-1, the CDR3 gives the full variable domain: DVKVTQSSRYLVKRTGEKVFLECVQDMDHENMFWYRQDPGLGLRLIYFSYDVKMKEKGDIPEGYSVSREKKERFSLILESASTNQTSMYLCASQYAPDEQFFGPGTRLTVL.

This chain links TRBV6-5 with TRBJ2-5, with D perhaps TRBD2 (7 bases). This CDR3 spans 15 amino acids. The V and J ends lost 2 bases and 4 bases respectively, with 14 bases between them. Germline CDR1 reads MNHEY; CDR2 reads SVGAGI. DNA for the CDR3: TGTGCCAGCAGTTACGGACGGGGGGCGCGAGAGACCCAGTACTTC. This codes for CASSYGRGARETQYF.

The V and J genes are TRBV6-1 and TRBJ1-3, with 7 bases fitting TRBD1. Looked up from germline, CDR1 is MNHNS and CDR2 is SASEGT. Unmatched junction bases numbered 3, after V lost 2 bases and J lost 2 bases. The CDR3 covers 15 residues. This CDR3 is CASSEQGVPGNTIYF. CDR3 in DNA: TGTGCCAGCAGTGAACAGGGGGTCCCTGGAAACACCATATATTTT.

The gene calls are TRBV11-2 and TRBJ2-1; TRBD2 matches 8 bases. This CDR3 comprises 15 residues. J was trimmed by 6 bases and V by 1 base; bases with no gene match: 5. CDR1 is SGHAT, CDR2 FQNNGV, per germline. The CDR3 DNA sequence: TGTGCCAGCAGCTTAGGAACTAGCGGAATCAATGAGCAGTTCTTC. Translating gives CASSLGTSGINEQFF.

Worth noting for this clone: The sample holds other DNA sequences that translate to the same CDR3. V and J are TRBV7-2 and TRBJ1-5, with 8 bases lining up with TRBD1. The CDR3 totals 15 residues. CDR1 and CDR2 from the germline V gene are SGHTA and FQGNSA. The ends lost 5 bases at V and 4 bases at J; junction bases unmatched: 7. The DNA for the CDR3 is TGTGCCAGCAGCCGCGGACAGGGTAGAAATCAGCCCCAGCATTTT. Translating gives CASSRGQGRNQPQHF. Full variable domain (missing parts from reference TRBV7-2 and TRBJ1-5): GAGVSQSPSNKVTEKGKDVELRCDPISGHTALYWYRQSLGQGLEFLIYFQGNSAPDKSGLPSDRFSAERTGGSVSTLTIQRTQQEDSAVYLCASSRGQGRNQPQHFGDGTRLSIL.

V and J are TRBV11-1 and TRBJ2-5; D ambiguous. Trimming stripped 3 bases from V and 5 bases from J, with 10 bases between. The germline V gene encodes CDR1 SGHAT and CDR2 FQDESV (reference sequence). This CDR3 has 13 amino acids. The CDR3 reads CASSFEATETQYF. CDR3 coding DNA: TGTGCCAGCAGCTTCGAAGCGACCGAGACCCAGTACTTC.